The T cell receptor beta chain under discussion was sequenced for a study of Ad26.COV2.S vaccination and SARS-CoV-2 variants. Study-level results: Higher spike-specific TCR breadth was found in vaccine recipients than in placebo recipients.

Only in-frame clones appear in the TCRdb table, and some are missing; sequencing was by immunoSEQ multiplex PCR. The sample has 450,000 to 550,000 clones; roughly nine tenths are singletons. The CDR3 runs 15 residues. The germline V gene encodes CDR1 SEHNR and CDR2 FQNEAQ (reference sequence). V shed 4 bases and J 6 bases; nucleotides not matched to a gene: 7. The sample's treatment: roughly 19 received Ad26.COV2.S at low or high dose, single or two shots; about 5 received placebo; per-sample allocation not given. At day 63 after the first vaccine or placebo injection, samples were drawn. An 18-55-year-old adult in Boston served as donor. Note on this clone: Its antigen is currently unknown.

The chain is built from TRBV7-9 and TRBJ2-1; 9 positions match TRBD2. The sequence came from a person between 18 and 59 years old who received the Ad26.COV2.S COVID-19 vaccine or a placebo. The sequences come from peripheral blood, collected in a trial of Ad26.COV2.S vaccine versus placebo. CDR3 sequence: CASSSGLAKGNEQFF. The CDR3 DNA reads TGTGCCAGCAGCTCCGGACTAGCGAAGGGCAATGAGCAGTTCTTC.